This TCR beta chain was identified during a study of blood T cell repertoires in COVID-19. Produced via immunoSEQ multiplex PCR; TCRdb's table is partial and in-frame only. The sample includes about half a million clones, over 75% of them seen just once. The sample taken for sequencing was peripheral blood. The clonotype comes from a human donor in a cohort sampled during active COVID-19.

The CDR3 protein is CASTRGQGLSYEQYF. The CDR3 DNA is TGTGCCAGTACCCGGGGACAGGGTTTATCCTACGAGCAGTACTTC. The V gene is TRBV19, the J gene TRBJ2-7; 9 bases match TRBD1. Trimming took 7 bases from V and 1 from J; bases not matched to a gene: 8. The CDR3 runs to 15 residues. CDR1 and CDR2 from the germline V gene are LNHDA and SQIVND (reference sequence).